A selection of T cell receptor beta chains follows, all from one sample in a study of CD8+CD57+ T cells in acquired aplastic anemia. TCRdb fed the reads into MiXCR, producing one record per CDR3 protein. Here the sample spans around 430,000 distinct CDR3 sequences, around 30% being singletons. Sequenced input: sorted CD4+, CD8+, or CD8+CD57+ T cells (not recorded which) from PBMCs. The receptors derive from a human donor with aplastic anemia. CDR3s include the opening cysteine and the closing phenylalanine or tryptophan. The order of the fields is V gene, J gene, clone size, D gene, CDR3 DNA, CDR3 protein. The D gene is left open where the match is weak. The size field is filled for only some rows; it gives once, few, many or a size class.

TRBV20-1,TRBJ2-5,few,-,TGCAGTGCTAGAGAGAGGGGGACATTACAAGAGACCCAGTACTTC,CSARERGTLQETQYF
TRBV20-1,TRBJ2-7,few,TRBD1,TGCAGTGCTAAGCTACGGGACAGGAACACCTACGAGCAGTACTTC,CSAKLRDRNTYEQYF
TRBV7-2,TRBJ1-6,many,-,TGTGCCAGTCGGGGGGGGGCTTCCTATAATTCACCCCTCCACTTT,CASRGGASYNSPLHF
TRBV20-1,TRBJ1-4,-,-,TGCAGTGCTAGAGAGAAAAAGGCGAGGACTAATGAAAAACTGTTTTTT,CSAREKKARTNEKLFF
TRBV4-1,TRBJ2-7,-,TRBD1,TGCGCCAGCAGCCTAACCGGGACAGGGTCCCCCGAGCAGTACTTC,CASSLTGTGSPEQYF
TRBV19,TRBJ1-1,many,TRBD1,TGTGCCAGTAGTATTACACAGGGGGAGGCTGAAGCTTTCTTT,CASSITQGEAEAFF
TRBV5-6,TRBJ2-3,-,-,TGTGCCAGCAGCTCGAGGGTTAGCACAGATACGCAGTATTTT,CASSSRVSTDTQYF
TRBV25-1,TRBJ1-2,-,TRBD1,TGTGCCAGCTCACCACTTGACCCCCAGGGGGCGCGGAGTGGCTACACCTTC,CASSPLDPQGARSGYTF
TRBV10-2,TRBJ2-1,many,-,TGCGCCAGCAGTGCTACCCCTTCCGCGCAGTTCTTC,CASSATPSAQFF
TRBV7-4,TRBJ1-5,many,TRBD1,TGTGCCAGCACCCCTCGGGAGGGACAGGGGTGTCAGCCCCAGCATTTT,CASTPREGQGCQPQHF
TRBV2,TRBJ1-2,many,-,TGTGCCAGCAGTCCAACATCGCAGGGCTTCTATGGCTACACCTTC,CASSPTSQGFYGYTF
TRBV25-1,TRBJ2-2,many,-,TGTGCCAGCAGGGGGGGACACGACACCGGGGAGCTGTTTTTT,CASRGGHDTGELFF
TRBV25-1,TRBJ1-5,-,-,TGTCCCAGCAGCGCGTGGGGGGGCAATCAGCCCCAGCATTTT,CPSSAWGGNQPQHF
TRBV5-8,TRBJ1-1,few,-,TGTGCCAGCAGCCCACGAGGGCATAACACTGAAGCTTTCTTT,CASSPRGHNTEAFF
TRBV2,TRBJ1-2,-,TRBD1,TGTGCCAGCAGTGCCCCGACAGGGATCTATGGCTACACCTTC,CASSAPTGIYGYTF
TRBV6-1,TRBJ1-1,-,-,TGTGCCAGCAGTATAACAGCGGGCACTGAAGCTTTCTTT,CASSITAGTEAFF
TRBV5-1,TRBJ2-7,-,-,TGCGCCAGCAGCTGGGAAGGACAGACCGTTCTTGGGCTGTATGGGCAGTACTTC,CASSWEGQTVLGLYGQYF
TRBV10-3,TRBJ1-2,many,TRBD1,TGTGCCATCAGCCCCTCTACGGGACAGGATAACTATGGCTACACCTTC,CAISPSTGQDNYGYTF
TRBV12-5,TRBJ1-6,-,-,TGTGCTAGTGGGCCAGACAGTTATTCACCCCTCCACTTT,CASGPDSYSPLHF
TRBV9,TRBJ2-3,-,TRBD2,TGTGCCAGCAGCCCAAGCGGGGGGCTCCATACTTTT,CASSPSGGLHTF